Shown below are 14 T cell receptor beta chains from a single sample sequenced in a study of T cell responses to AZD1222 COVID-19 vaccine. TCRdb keeps only in-frame clones here, not all; method: immunoSEQ multiplex PCR. The data contain around 120,000 clones, about 86% of them singletons. Sample: peripheral blood, taken 28 days after the second AZD1222 dose. The receptors come from an adult who received the AZD1222 COVID-19 vaccine.

V gene TRBV27 combines with J gene TRBJ2-7; D possibly uses TRBD1 or TRBD2 (5 bases each). Germline assignment: CDR1 MNHEY and CDR2 SMNVEV (reference sequence). V was trimmed by 5 bases and J by 3 bases, leaving 20 bases between them. The CDR3 extends over 16 amino acids. As DNA, the CDR3 is TGTGCCAGCAGTCTCTCAGCCGGGACCGTTCTCTACGAGCAGTACTTC. Translation: CASSLSAGTVLYEQYF.

This clone has only one observation. The chain recombines TRBV11-2 with TRBJ2-1; weak D call: TRBD1 (6 bases). Germline V gene data show CDR1 as SGHAT and CDR2 as FQNNGV. V gave up 4 bases and J gave up 5 bases, with 9 bases separating them. CDR3 length: 13 residues. The CDR3 nucleotides are TGTGCCAGCAGCTCAGGACAGAACAATGAGCAGTTCTTC. Translated: CASSSGQNNEQFF.

This clone came up a few times. The CDR3 sequence: CASSITAGVQETQYF. The CDR3 coding sequence is TGTGCCAGTAGTATAACAGCGGGGGTCCAAGAGACCCAGTACTTC. This chain connects TRBV19 to TRBJ2-5; 8 nucleotides agree with TRBD2. Germline-derived CDR1 and CDR2 are LNHDA and SQIVND (reference sequence). The CDR3 is 15 amino acids. Germline trimming cut 2 bases from V and 1 base from J; bases unmatched to any gene: 3.

The chain couples TRBV14 to TRBJ1-1; D is uncertain. The germline V and J ends were trimmed by 0 bases and 3 bases, with 11 bases remaining between them. Germline lookup yields CDR1 SGHDN and CDR2 FVKESK. The CDR3 extends over 15 amino acids. CDR3 coding DNA: TGTGCCAGCAGCCAAGAGGGCAAAAAGTACACTGAAGCTTTCTTT. It is translated as CASSQEGKKYTEAFF.

The chain couples TRBV7-6 to TRBJ2-5, with 8 bases matching TRBD1. The ends lost 5 bases at V and 7 bases at J; junction bases unmatched: 21. Looked up from germline, CDR1 is SGHVS and CDR2 is FNYEAQ. CDR3 length: 18 residues. The CDR3 is CASSPTFRTGTQEGTQYF. The DNA for the CDR3 is TGTGCCAGCAGCCCGACTTTTCGGACAGGGACCCAAGAGGGGACCCAGTACTTC.

This clone was seen just once. The chain couples TRBV28 to TRBJ1-5; D is ambiguous. CDR1 MDHEN and CDR2 SYDVKM come from the germline V gene. Trimming took off 7 bases at V and 3 bases at J, with 13 bases between the two ends. The CDR3 loop spans 14 amino acids. The CDR3 region has the DNA TGTGCCAGCAACGCACAACCGACCAATCAGCCCCAGCATTTT. It yields the protein CASNAQPTNQPQHF.

J is TRBJ1-1 and V is TRBV25-1, with 7 bases that match TRBD1. The junction had 24 bases not matched to a gene; V was cut back by 10 bases and J by 4 bases. Germline V gene lookup returns CDR1 MGHDK and CDR2 SYGVNS. The CDR3 is made up of 18 amino acids. The CDR3 DNA reads as TGTGCCAACACGGGACAGACCAACCTGCCAGCTGTAAGCACTGAAGCTTTCTTT. Protein sequence: CANTGQTNLPAVSTEAFF. The full variable domain, completed using reference TRBV25-1 and TRBJ1-1, is EADIYQTPRYLVIGTGKKITLECSQTMGHDKMYWYQQDPGMELHLIHYSYGVNSTEKGDLSSESTVSRIRTEHFPLTLESARPSHTSQYLCANTGQTNLPAVSTEAFFGQGTRLTVV.

This clone has just a few counts. The chain employs TRBV12-3 or TRBV12-4 and TRBJ2-6; D is uncertain. This CDR3 region has 12 residues. Trimming cost V 10 bases and J 4 bases, with 8 bases left between them. The CDR3 nucleotides are TGTGCCACACAACGGGGGGCCAACGTCCTGACTTTC. Protein sequence: CATQRGANVLTF.

The J gene is TRBJ1-1, the V gene TRBV9; D is unresolved. V was shortened by 4 bases and J by 3 bases, with 10 bases between the two germline ends. The CDR3 spans 13 residues. Germline V CDR1 and CDR2: SGDLS, YYNGEE. The CDR3 region has the DNA TGTGCCAGCAGCACTCACCGGGACACTGAAGCTTTCTTT. Protein: CASSTHRDTEAFF.

This clone was counted once. This chain connects TRBV19 to TRBJ2-2, with TRBD2 matching over 8 bases. The CDR3 has 14 residues. After removal of 6 bases from V and 2 bases from J, the junction contained 2 bases not matched to a gene. The germline V gene has CDR1 LNHDA and CDR2 SQIVND (reference sequence). This CDR3 is CASRLAANTGELFF. As DNA, the CDR3 is TGTGCCAGTAGACTAGCGGCAAACACCGGGGAGCTGTTTTTT.

The rearrangement links TRBV7-2 to TRBJ2-3; maybe TRBD1 (7 bases). The CDR3 is 16 amino acids. Germline V gene sequence: CDR1 SGHTA, CDR2 FQGNSA. Trimming stripped 4 bases from V and 4 bases from J, with 18 bases between. CDR3 in DNA: TGTGCCAGCAGCTCCCAGGGGGGAGTTGGGTCAGATACGCAGTATTTT. Protein sequence: CASSSQGGVGSDTQYF.

The chain combines TRBV6-5 with TRBJ2-1; D ambiguous. The length of the CDR3 is 13 residues. Germline lookup yields CDR1 MNHEY and CDR2 SVGAGI. The V end was cut by 3 bases, the J end by 6 bases, with 9 bases between. The CDR3 nucleotides read TGTGCCAGCAGTTATGGTAGCCTCAATGAGCAGTTCTTC. Amino acid sequence: CASSYGSLNEQFF.

This clone appeared a few times. V gene TRBV9 combines with J gene TRBJ1-6; tentatively, D is TRBD1 (5 bases). The germline CDR1 and CDR2 sequences are SGDLS and YYNGEE. V lost 4 bases, J lost 14 bases, and 19 bases lay in between. The CDR3 loop spans 14 amino acids. The CDR3 is CASSPGGEEITLHF. The CDR3 DNA reads as TGTGCCAGCAGCCCTGGGGGGGAGGAAATCACCCTCCACTTT.

J is TRBJ1-4 and V is TRBV18; D gene unclear. V dropped 4 bases and J dropped 0 bases, with 15 bases sitting between them. CDR1 and CDR2 (germline): KGHSH, LQKENI. This CDR3 is built from 17 residues. The CDR3 protein is CASSLGQPKSTNEKLFF. The CDR3 nucleotides are TGTGCCAGCTCACTAGGTCAGCCTAAATCAACTAATGAAAAACTGTTTTTT.